This T cell receptor beta chain is from a study of shared clonotypes between healthy human individuals. Within Nashville, Tennessee resided all donors, each a Caucasian adult. The CDR3 spans 14 residues. CDR1 and CDR2 (germline): MNHEY, SVGAGI. The V gene lost 0 bases and the J gene lost 3 bases, with 8 bases spanning the gap. Using 200 ng DNA, around 30,000 T cell genomes, the sorted-subset replicate PCRs were run. Clones were read by immunoSEQ multiplex PCR, and TCRdb kept only the in-frame ones, dropping some. The repertoire consists of over a million clones, with roughly 96% occurring once and the leading ten covering roughly 1.2%.

Sequenced sample: naive CD4+ T cells sorted from blood. Stated subset: CD45RA+ positively selected. The sequence was collected from a man aged 25-40 years in good health. The V call is TRBV6-5, the J call TRBJ1-1, with D maybe TRBD1 (6 bases). The CDR3 sequence is CASSYSGGHTEAFF. CDR3 in DNA: TGTGCCAGCAGTTACTCCGGGGGCCACACTGAAGCTTTCTTT.